This TCR beta chain was sequenced during a study of blood T cells in healthy people across ages. This CDR3 contains 13 residues. Deletions cut 5 bases from V and 3 bases from J, with 9 bases between. Germline lookup yields CDR1 SGHTA and CDR2 FQGTGA. Overall study results and limits: Unsorted PBMCs blocked a conclusive comparison of naive and antigen-experienced cells.

Sample-barcoded 5' priming and a J-beta primer mix drove a second PCR of 7 to 11 cycles. Each of the samples gave a minimum of 2.5 million paired-end reads that contained CDR3. TCRdb independently ran MiXCR on the 5' RACE reads; one entry per CDR3 protein. The sample includes 800,000 to 950,000 distinct CDR3 sequences, under 35% seen only once; the top ten take about a tenth. This clonotype was recorded a few times. Its target is unknown. Another study also made use of these data, one on T cells of mothers and their children. According to that study: Mothers yielded over 8.5 million CDR3 reads, children about 3 million each.

J is TRBJ2-3 and V is TRBV7-3; possibly TRBD1 for D (5 bases). Input material: blood. This receptor was taken from a woman between 40 and 50 years old in good health. CDR3 amino acids: CASSHKGTDTQYF. CDR3 nucleotides: TGTGCCAGCAGCCACAAGGGGACAGATACGCAGTATTTT.